The 28 T cell receptor beta chains presented below share a single source sample, sequenced in a study of T-cell memory formation after mild COVID-19. Using its own MiXCR run on the 5' RACE reads, TCRdb lists one record per CDR3 protein. Of over 450,000 distinct CDR3 sequences listed, about 20% are singletons. The sequenced sample consisted of PBMCs or a T cell subset sorted from them (not recorded which). The source of these receptors is an adult woman who had mild COVID-19 (a few samples of this study predate the infection). Cell type and time point are not known.

V gene TRBV7-6 combines with J gene TRBJ1-2; tentatively, D is TRBD1 (5 bases). The germline V and J ends were trimmed by 10 bases and 7 bases, with 22 bases remaining between them. There are 14 residues in the CDR3. From germline, CDR1 is SGHVS and CDR2 FNYEAQ. CDR3 amino acids: CATTQDPGLGGYTF. As DNA, the CDR3 is TGTGCCACCACTCAAGACCCGGGGCTGGGTGGCTACACCTTC.

This clonotype has only a few counts. V is TRBV12-3 or TRBV12-4 and J is TRBJ1-2; 9 bases are a match to TRBD1. The CDR3 sequence is 14 residues long. J lost 5 bases, V lost 3 bases, and 4 bases had no gene match. CDR3 sequence: CASSFSGTGYGYTF. The DNA of the CDR3 is TGTGCCAGCAGTTTCTCTGGGACAGGGTATGGCTACACCTTC.

This clonotype has a count of ten or more. This chain links TRBV30 with TRBJ1-5; 8 bases align to TRBD1. V shed 0 bases and J 6 bases; nucleotides not matched to a gene: 1. Germline loops: CDR1 GTSNPN, CDR2 SVGIG (reference sequence). The CDR3 is 13 amino acids. CDR3 in DNA: TGTGCCTGGAGTGTACAGGGGGGTCAGCCCCAGCATTTT. Translating gives CAWSVQGGQPQHF.

This clonotype was recorded only once. The V and J genes are TRBV27 and TRBJ1-1; perhaps TRBD1 as D (6 bases). Germline CDR1 MNHEY, CDR2 SMNVEV (reference sequence). The V and J ends lost 4 bases and 2 bases respectively, with 11 bases between them. This CDR3 is built from 14 residues. CDR3 loop: CASSYRDTNTEAFF. CDR3 coding DNA: TGTGCCAGCAGTTACAGGGACACCAACACTGAAGCTTTCTTT.

The chain recombines TRBV4-1 with TRBJ1-1; D unresolved. The CDR3 has 17 amino acids. Germline CDR1 and CDR2: MGHRA and YSYEKL. Trimming removed 3 bases at V and 4 bases at J, with 21 bases between. This CDR3 is CASSHLGEGGRRTEAFF. CDR3 DNA: TGCGCCAGCAGCCACCTCGGGGAGGGAGGTCGCCGCACTGAAGCTTTCTTT.

This clonotype was picked up a small number of times. V usage is TRBV5-1 and J usage is TRBJ2-5, with D possibly being TRBD1 (7 bases). Germline V lookup: CDR1 SGHRS, CDR2 YFSETQ. The V gene lost 4 bases and the J gene lost 2 bases, with 12 bases spanning the gap. The CDR3 consists of 14 residues. The CDR3 nucleotides are TGCGCCAGCAGCAACGGGGGACAGCAAGAGACCCAGTACTTC. This encodes CASSNGGQQETQYF.

The chain carries TRBV5-1 and TRBJ1-3, with a weak D call TRBD1 (5 bases). The ends were cut back, 0 bases at V and 2 bases at J, with 9 bases in the middle. This CDR3 contains 15 residues. The germline V gene has CDR1 SGHRS and CDR2 YFSETQ. The chain's CDR3 is CASSLDQGTGNTIYF. Here the CDR3 DNA reads TGCGCCAGCAGCTTGGATCAGGGAACTGGAAACACCATATATTTT.

This clonotype was counted only a few times. The rearrangement joins TRBV7-9 to TRBJ2-7, with D tentatively TRBD1 (7 bases). Germline values: CDR1 SEHNR, CDR2 FQNEAQ (reference sequence). This CDR3 has 14 amino acids. The V end was cut by 10 bases, the J end by 5 bases, with 21 bases between. The CDR3 DNA follows: TGTGCCACCCGGCCGGCACAGGGGAGGCACGAGCAGTACTTC. As protein: CATRPAQGRHEQYF.

V usage is TRBV3-1 and J usage is TRBJ2-1, with 14 bases that match TRBD2. Trimming at V came to 4 bases and at J to 7 bases, leaving 9 bases not matched to a gene. CDR1 is LGHDT, CDR2 YNNKEL, per germline (reference sequence). This CDR3 comprises 17 residues. CDR3 loop: CASSRETSGGAWNEQFF. The CDR3 nucleotides are TGTGCCAGCAGCCGGGAGACTAGCGGGGGGGCCTGGAATGAGCAGTTCTTC.

The genes are TRBV24-1 and TRBJ1-2; TRBD1 agrees at 7 bases. V dropped 3 bases and J dropped 2; count of bases not matched to a gene: 8. The CDR3 spans 16 residues. Germline CDR1 and CDR2: KGHDR and SFDVKD. Written as DNA, the CDR3 is TGTGCCACCAGTGATGGGGTACTGGACAGGAACTATGGCTACACCTTC. Encoded protein: CATSDGVLDRNYGYTF.

This clonotype was counted between two and nine times. This rearrangement joins TRBV5-1 to TRBJ2-5; a possible D gene is TRBD2 (6 bases). The CDR3 covers 14 residues. Trimming left V 3 bases short and J 4 bases short, with 13 bases between. CDR1 and CDR2 (germline): SGHRS, YFSETQ. DNA of the CDR3: TGCGCCAGCAGCTGGCGGGGAGAAGTAGAGACCCAGTACTTC. It is translated as CASSWRGEVETQYF.

This clonotype has only a few counts. V is TRBV12-3 or TRBV12-4 and J is TRBJ1-2; D not certain. Trimming pared 2 bases from V and 8 bases from J, leaving 12 bases between. CDR3 length: 13 residues. The DNA of the CDR3 is TGTGCCAGCAGTTTAAATCTTTTAGGGGGCTACACCTTC. Its protein is CASSLNLLGGYTF.

This clonotype was recorded a few times. The chain joins TRBV29-1 to TRBJ2-1; 10 bases map to TRBD2. CDR1 SQVTM and CDR2 ANQGSEA come from the germline V gene. V lost 0 bases, J lost 9 bases, and 20 bases stayed unmatched. This CDR3 comprises 19 residues. CDR3 protein: CSVEDPHGEASGSLREQFF. The CDR3 region has the DNA TGCAGCGTTGAAGATCCTCATGGTGAGGCTAGCGGGAGTTTACGTGAGCAGTTCTTC.

This clonotype showed up just a few times. The chain couples TRBV2 to TRBJ1-1; unclear D gene. The CDR3 loop spans 15 amino acids. Germline CDR1 is SNHLY and CDR2 is FYNNEI. Trimming pared 7 bases from V and 0 bases from J, leaving 15 bases between. CDR3 bases: TGTGCCAGCACCTGGGGATACGGGATGAACACTGAAGCTTTCTTT. Its translation is CASTWGYGMNTEAFF.

This clonotype was detected only a few times. The genes are TRBV7-9 and TRBJ2-7; 7 bases agree with TRBD1. Germline loops: CDR1 SEHNR, CDR2 FQNEAQ (reference sequence). The CDR3 runs to 15 residues. J was trimmed by 2 bases and V by 5 bases; bases with no gene match: 9. In nucleotides, the CDR3 is TGTGCCAGCAGCCTCTCCGGGACAGAAGCCTACGAGCAGTACTTC. It codes for CASSLSGTEAYEQYF.

The chain combines TRBV5-5 with TRBJ1-1, with 8 positions matching TRBD1. The CDR3 length is 13 residues. CDR1 SGHKS and CDR2 YYEKEE come from the germline V gene (reference sequence). Trimming removed 3 bases from V and 5 bases from J; junction bases left unmatched: 3. The CDR3 protein is CASSYDRGTEAFF. In DNA form, the CDR3 reads TGTGCCAGCAGCTACGACAGGGGAACTGAAGCTTTCTTT.

This sequence joins TRBV28 and TRBJ2-5; 9 nucleotides align to TRBD2. V shed 6 bases and J 2 bases; nucleotides not matched to a gene: 7. The CDR3 sequence is 15 residues long. Germline V gene sequence: CDR1 MDHEN, CDR2 SYDVKM. The DNA of the CDR3 is TGTGCCAGCAGCCGACTAGCGGAGACACAAGAGACCCAGTACTTC. Its protein product is CASSRLAETQETQYF.

This chain joins TRBV4-1 and TRBJ1-1; the D gene is possibly TRBD1 (6 bases). Germline V lookup: CDR1 MGHRA, CDR2 YSYEKL. This CDR3 contains 18 residues. V lost 6 bases, J lost 4 bases, and 27 bases lay in between. CDR3 region: CASSPAWGGGPGSTEAFF. The CDR3 region has the DNA TGCGCCAGCAGTCCCGCGTGGGGAGGGGGACCAGGGAGCACTGAAGCTTTCTTT.

The chain carries TRBV19 and TRBJ2-7; D unclear. The germline gives CDR1 LNHDA, CDR2 SQIVND (reference sequence). V was pared by 5 bases and J by 1 base, with 15 bases between. The CDR3 has 15 residues. Here the CDR3 reads CASSPDGQTSYEQYF. The CDR3, as DNA: TGTGCCAGTAGTCCAGACGGGCAAACTTCCTACGAGCAGTACTTC.

The chain recombines TRBV7-9 with TRBJ2-7, with a possible D match to TRBD2 (6 bases). CDR1 is SEHNR and CDR2 is FQNEAQ in the germline V gene (reference sequence). The V and J ends lost 6 bases and 2 bases respectively, with 17 bases between them. The CDR3 is 15 amino acids. CDR3 DNA: TGTGCCAGCAGTCAGACTAGTGCCAGGCCCTACGAGCAGTACTTC. Its protein is CASSQTSARPYEQYF.

This clonotype has a count of ten or more. The CDR3 DNA is TGTGCCAGCAGCGACCTCTCTAGCGGGGGTTACGAGCAGTACTTC. This codes for CASSDLSSGGYEQYF. The V and J genes are TRBV3-1 and TRBJ2-7, with TRBD2 matching 10 bases. This CDR3 has 15 amino acids. From germline, CDR1 is LGHDT and CDR2 YNNKEL (reference sequence). Germline trimming cut 5 bases from V and 4 bases from J; bases unmatched to any gene: 8.

This clonotype has more than one count but fewer than ten. The CDR3 nucleotides read TGTGCCATCAGCCCGGGGCCGGGGGGAGAAGGCTACACCTTC. This gives the protein CAISPGPGGEGYTF. The rearrangement links TRBV10-3 to TRBJ1-2; D is perhaps TRBD1 (5 bases). Trimming cost V 6 bases and J 8 bases, with 19 bases left between them. This CDR3 contains 14 residues. Per the germline V gene, CDR1 is ENHRY and CDR2 is SYGVKD.

This clonotype showed up many times. The chain uses TRBV12-3 or TRBV12-4 and TRBJ2-2; D uncertain. The CDR3 loop spans 12 amino acids. V dropped 2 bases and J dropped 8 bases, with 6 bases sitting between them. The CDR3 loop is CASSLSRGELFF. In nucleotides, the CDR3 is TGTGCCAGCAGTTTATCTAGAGGGGAGCTGTTTTTT.

This clonotype was recorded a few times. The chain carries TRBV5-4 and TRBJ2-5; 7 nucleotides line up with TRBD1. The J segment lost 1 base and the V segment lost 4 bases, leaving 7 bases of the junction unmatched. The length of the CDR3 is 15 residues. The V gene's germline CDR1 is SGHNT and CDR2 YYREEE (reference sequence). In nucleotides, the CDR3 is TGTGCCAGCAGCCCGGGGACAGTCGGCCAAGAGACCCAGTACTTC. It specifies CASSPGTVGQETQYF.

V gene TRBV19 combines with J gene TRBJ1-1, with D possibly TRBD1 on 5 matching bases. V gave up 6 bases and J gave up 8 bases, with 13 bases separating them. This CDR3 comprises 12 residues. Germline CDR1 and CDR2: LNHDA and SQIVND (reference sequence). In DNA form, the CDR3 reads TGTGCCAGTAGAAAGACAGAATACGAAGCTTTCTTT. Encoded protein: CASRKTEYEAFF.

This clonotype appeared a few times. This chain uses TRBV7-9 with TRBJ2-7; tentatively, D is TRBD1 or TRBD2 (5 bases each). V was trimmed by 0 bases and J by 2 bases, leaving 14 bases between them. The length of the CDR3 is 16 residues. Per germline, CDR1 SEHNR and CDR2 FQNEAQ (reference sequence). Here the CDR3 reads CASSLARGAQPYEQYF. In DNA, the CDR3 is TGTGCCAGCAGCTTAGCTAGAGGGGCACAACCCTACGAGCAGTACTTC. The full variable domain, completed using reference TRBV7-9 and TRBJ2-7, is DTGVSQNPRHKITKRGQNVTFRCDPISEHNRLYWYRQTLGQGPEFLTYFQNEAQLEKSRLLSDRFSAERPKGSFSTLEIQRTEQGDSAMYLCASSLARGAQPYEQYFGPGTRLTVT.

V and J are TRBV12-3 or TRBV12-4 and TRBJ2-3; perhaps TRBD1 as D (6 bases). The CDR3 has 12 amino acids. Trimming took off 6 bases at V and 9 bases at J, with 13 bases between the two ends. The CDR3 protein is CASRKNRETQYF. The CDR3 region has the DNA TGTGCCAGCAGGAAAAACAGGGAAACGCAGTATTTT.

The chain has TRBV5-6 and TRBJ2-7, with a possible D match to TRBD1 (6 bases). The length of the CDR3 is 16 residues. V lost 3 bases and J 6 bases, leaving 22 bases between the germline ends. Germline CDR1 SGHDT, CDR2 YYEEEE. The CDR3: CASSSLGGPPMGEQYF. DNA of the CDR3: TGTGCCAGCAGCTCACTAGGGGGTCCCCCAATGGGCGAGCAGTACTTC.